The 6 T cell receptor beta chains in this list originate from one sample, sequenced in a study of shared clonotypes between healthy human individuals. This table comes from immunoSEQ multiplex PCR, and its TCRdb copy is limited to in-frame clones, with some not included. The repertoire holds about 480,000 clones, with about four fifths as singletons. Sample: PBMCs. All receptors derive from a woman aged 40 to 50 in good health. Some clones in this sample may be carry-over from other donors' samples.

This clone was found a few times. V is TRBV5-5 and J is TRBJ1-1; D call uncertain. This CDR3 spans 14 amino acids. Germline V gene lookup returns CDR1 SGHKS and CDR2 YYEKEE (reference sequence). The ends were cut back, 6 bases at V and 4 bases at J, with 16 bases in the middle. In DNA form, the CDR3 reads TGTGCCAGCAACTCACCCCCGGGTTTCACTGAAGCTTTCTTT. Its protein product is CASNSPPGFTEAFF.

The chain has TRBV9 and TRBJ2-7; D assignment may be TRBD1 or TRBD2 (7 bases each). Germline CDR1 is SGDLS and CDR2 is YYNGEE. The ends were cut back, 3 bases at V and 6 bases at J, with 31 bases in the middle. This CDR3 is 19 amino acids long. The CDR3 region is CASSEGTAGIRDYYSEQYF. The DNA of the CDR3 is TGTGCCAGCAGCGAGGGGACAGCTGGAATCCGGGACTACTATTCCGAGCAGTACTTC.

This clone has just one count. V gene TRBV27 combines with J gene TRBJ1-5; 11 bases align to TRBD1. Trimming removed 6 bases from V and 6 bases from J; junction bases left unmatched: 10. This CDR3 is 16 amino acids long. Germline lookup yields CDR1 MNHEY and CDR2 SMNVEV (reference sequence). The CDR3 bases are TGTGCCAGCAGCCCCGTGGGACAGGGGGACGCTCAGCCCCAGCATTTT. This encodes CASSPVGQGDAQPQHF.

This clone was observed many times. This chain's CDR3 is CSVGSGILRAYTEAFF. The CDR3, as DNA: TGCAGCGTTGGGTCGGGGATCCTCAGGGCCTACACTGAAGCTTTCTTT. The chain combines TRBV29-1 with TRBJ1-1; possible D gene TRBD1, 5 bases. The germline gives CDR1 SQVTM, CDR2 ANQGSEA. Trimming took off 4 bases at V and 3 bases at J, with 21 bases between the two ends. This CDR3 is 16 amino acids long. Using reference TRBV29-1 and TRBJ1-1 for the parts outside the CDR3, the full variable domain is SAVISQKPSRDICQRGTSLTIQCQVDSQVTMMFWYRQQPGQSLTLIATANQGSEATYESGFVIDKFPISRPNLTFSTLTVSNMSPEDSSIYLCSVGSGILRAYTEAFFGQGTRLTVV.

This clone occurred a few times. This sequence joins TRBV30 and TRBJ1-1; D is ambiguous. The CDR3 has 13 residues. CDR1 and CDR2 from the germline V gene are GTSNPN and SVGIG (reference sequence). With 5 bases removed from V and 1 base from J, the gap between germline ends came to 11 bases. The CDR3 DNA follows: TGTGCCTGGGACGTAAACTCGAACACTGAAGCTTTCTTT. It yields the protein CAWDVNSNTEAFF.

The genes are TRBV9 and TRBJ2-5; no firm D call. The CDR3 loop spans 14 amino acids. CDR1 is SGDLS, CDR2 YYNGEE, per germline. Trimming removed 0 bases from V and 4 bases from J, with 10 bases in between. The DNA of the CDR3 is TGTGCCAGCAGCGTAGACCCCGGGCTAGAGACCCAGTACTTC. Translated, it gives CASSVDPGLETQYF.